The 19 T cell receptor beta chains listed next were all sequenced from one sample in a study of beta chain features in type 1 diabetes. The isolated RNA, all of it, was reverse transcribed, so expressed TCRB transcripts were what got sequenced. The assay was immunoSEQ multiplex PCR, and TCRdb's table has in-frame clones only and misses some. The table records nearly 350,000 clones, 7.5% to 9% of them present only once. Sequencing was performed on central memory CD4+ T cells from blood. These receptors were collected from a woman under 30 in good health.

This chain joins TRBV7-8 and TRBJ2-7, with TRBD2 matching 9 bases. With 4 bases clipped from V and 3 bases from J, the junction kept 13 bases outside the gene matches. CDR3 length: 17 amino acids. The germline V gene encodes CDR1 SGHVS and CDR2 FQNEAQ. The CDR3 spells CASSSKFGTSRNYEQYF. CDR3 DNA: TGTGCCAGCAGCTCGAAATTCGGGACTAGCAGAAACTACGAGCAGTACTTC.

This clone was detected a few times. Other nucleotide sequences from this sample produce the same CDR3. The chain employs TRBV5-1 and TRBJ1-4; D uncertain. There are 14 residues in the CDR3. V was pared by 2 bases and J by 5 bases, with 10 bases between. Germline CDR1 SGHRS, CDR2 YFSETQ. The CDR3 sequence: CASSLGRPNEKLFF. CDR3 sequence (DNA): TGCGCCAGCAGCTTAGGCAGGCCCAATGAAAAACTGTTTTTT.

The chain employs TRBV15 and TRBJ2-1, with TRBD1 matching 7 bases. This CDR3 contains 15 residues. The germline V gene encodes CDR1 LNHNV and CDR2 YYDKDF (reference sequence). J was trimmed by 4 bases and V by 0 bases; bases with no gene match: 3. The CDR3 DNA sequence: TGTGCCACCAGCAGAGACCTGGGACAGTACAATGAGCAGTTCTTC. Translating it yields CATSRDLGQYNEQFF.

As to this clone: Other nucleotide sequences in the sample specify the same CDR3. CDR3 loop: CASSSGQGGGYTF. The CDR3 DNA sequence: TGTGCCAGCAGCTCGGGACAGGGGGGAGGCTACACCTTC. The rearrangement uses TRBV28 and TRBJ1-2; TRBD1 aligns across 11 bases. V shed 6 bases and J 8 bases; nucleotides not matched to a gene: 5. Germline CDR1 MDHEN, CDR2 SYDVKM. There are 13 residues in the CDR3.

There are a few counts of this clone. This sequence joins TRBV9 and TRBJ2-3; D not certain. Germline values: CDR1 SGDLS, CDR2 YYNGEE. CDR3 length equals 15 residues. V shed 2 bases and J shed 7 bases, with 17 bases lying between them. The chain's CDR3 is CASSVTGGAQNTQYF. The CDR3 nucleotides read TGTGCCAGCAGCGTGACGGGCGGAGCACAAAATACGCAGTATTTT.

This clone was seen a few times. This chain joins TRBV7-9 and TRBJ2-4; D gene uncertain. The V gene lost 1 base and the J gene lost 7 bases, with 8 bases spanning the gap. This CDR3 contains 13 residues. Germline V gene sequence: CDR1 SEHNR, CDR2 FQNEAQ (reference sequence). CDR3 DNA sequence: TGTGCCAGCAGCTTAGATAATGGGAACATTCAGTACTTC. It specifies CASSLDNGNIQYF.

Only a few counts were recorded for this clone. The chain employs TRBV7-2 and TRBJ2-7; 10 positions agree with TRBD2. The trim removed 0 bases at V and 3 bases at J, leaving 2 bases unmatched. The CDR3 consists of 15 residues. Germline lookup yields CDR1 SGHTA and CDR2 FQGNSA. The CDR3 spells CASSLAGTSVYEQYF. In DNA, the CDR3 is TGTGCCAGCAGCTTAGCCGGGACTAGCGTCTACGAGCAGTACTTC.

This clone was seen a handful of times. The chain carries TRBV4-3 and TRBJ2-5; 11 bases are a match to TRBD2. Losses at the gene ends were 0 bases for V and 1 base for J; bases not matched to a gene: 7. The CDR3 has 18 residues. Germline lookup yields CDR1 LGHNA and CDR2 YSLEER. The CDR3 spells CASSQDPASGGFQETQYF. CDR3 sequence (DNA): TGCGCCAGCAGCCAAGATCCCGCTAGCGGGGGGTTCCAAGAGACCCAGTACTTC.

J is TRBJ2-1 and V is TRBV11-1; tentative D call: TRBD1 (6 bases). The germline V gene has CDR1 SGHAT and CDR2 FQDESV (reference sequence). The V end was cut by 0 bases, the J end by 2 bases, with 11 bases between. This CDR3 has 16 residues. Here the CDR3 DNA reads TGTGCCAGCAGCTTAGCCAGGGGTCCCACCTACAATGAGCAGTTCTTC. This gives the protein CASSLARGPTYNEQFF.

The chain is built from TRBV7-2 and TRBJ2-7, with 7 bases aligning to TRBD1. V lost 2 bases and J lost 2; bases outside the gene matches: 3. CDR3 size: 14 residues. CDR1 and CDR2 from the germline V gene are SGHTA and FQGNSA. In DNA, the CDR3 is TGTGCCAGCAGCTTACCCGACAGGGCCTACGAGCAGTACTTC. Protein: CASSLPDRAYEQYF.

This clone was seen more than once but under ten times. V and J are TRBV5-4 and TRBJ2-3; D unresolved. V was shortened by 2 bases and J by 6 bases, with 4 bases between the two germline ends. Germline-derived CDR1 and CDR2 are SGHNT and YYREEE (reference sequence). This CDR3 spans 11 amino acids. This CDR3 is CASSFKDTQYF. The CDR3 DNA is TGTGCCAGCAGCTTTAAGGATACGCAGTATTTT.

This clone was counted between two and nine times. This chain uses TRBV27 with TRBJ2-1; D is possibly TRBD2 (6 bases). Germline CDR1 MNHEY, CDR2 SMNVEV (reference sequence). The CDR3 covers 16 residues. V was shortened by 5 bases and J by 4 bases, with 18 bases between the two germline ends. The CDR3 DNA is TGTGCCAGCAGTACGGAGCTAGCCGGGAGTTACAATGAGCAGTTCTTC. Translation: CASSTELAGSYNEQFF.

The rearrangement links TRBV6-6 to TRBJ2-1; D is unclear. CDR1 and CDR2 (germline): MNHNY, SVGAGI (reference sequence). This CDR3 spans 12 amino acids. The V and J ends lost 0 bases and 9 bases respectively, with 6 bases between them. The CDR3 sequence: CASSYSGREQFF. In nucleotides, the CDR3 is TGTGCCAGCAGTTACTCTGGCCGTGAGCAGTTCTTC.

This clone was observed at least ten times. The rearrangement links TRBV6-5 to TRBJ2-2; TRBD1 matches at 9 bases. CDR3 size: 15 residues. Germline V lookup: CDR1 MNHEY, CDR2 SVGAGI. Trimming at V came to 8 bases and at J to 6 bases, leaving 10 bases not matched to a gene. The CDR3 here is CASARTGDSAGELFF. DNA for the CDR3: TGTGCCAGCGCAAGGACAGGGGATTCGGCCGGGGAGCTGTTTTTT.

This clone was counted between two and nine times. This chain uses TRBV28 with TRBJ2-5, with no clear D. There are 15 residues in the CDR3. V lost 3 bases to trimming and J lost 5 bases, with 16 bases between them. Germline CDR1 and CDR2: MDHEN and SYDVKM. CDR3 bases: TGTGCCAGCAGTTTGCCCGGACCTCCCGGGGAGACCCAGTACTTC. The encoded protein is CASSLPGPPGETQYF. The full variable domain, rest sourced from reference TRBV28 and TRBJ2-5, is DVKVTQSSRYLVKRTGEKVFLECVQDMDHENMFWYRQDPGLGLRLIYFSYDVKMKEKGDIPEGYSVSREKKERFSLILESASTNQTSMYLCASSLPGPPGETQYFGPGTRLLVL.

This clone was counted between two and nine times. This chain links TRBV28 with TRBJ2-7, with D unresolved. Trimming stripped 4 bases from V and 3 bases from J, with 16 bases between. The CDR3 extends over 15 amino acids. Germline V gives CDR1 MDHEN, CDR2 SYDVKM. The CDR3 bases are TGTGCCAGCAGTTCGTTTGTGGTAACGGACTACGAGCAGTACTTC. Translating it yields CASSSFVVTDYEQYF.

This clone was detected only a few times. This chain connects TRBV9 to TRBJ2-3; 7 bases agree with TRBD1. J was trimmed by 2 bases and V by 2 bases; bases with no gene match: 11. There are 17 residues in the CDR3. Per germline, CDR1 SGDLS and CDR2 YYNGEE. This CDR3 reads CASSVNLGQRSTDTQYF. The CDR3 coding sequence is TGTGCCAGCAGCGTGAATCTGGGACAGAGGTCCACAGATACGCAGTATTTT.

The rearrangement uses TRBV7-2 and TRBJ2-3; D unclear. This CDR3 region has 15 residues. CDR1 and CDR2 (germline): SGHTA, FQGNSA. V shed 1 base and J shed 0 bases, with 8 bases lying between them. CDR3 in DNA: TGTGCCAGCAGCTTAGTGGGCAGTAGCACAGATACGCAGTATTTT. The encoded protein is CASSLVGSSTDTQYF.

This clone was detected many times. Other nucleotide sequences from this sample produce the same CDR3. This chain connects TRBV6-6 to TRBJ2-1; 14 nucleotides match TRBD2. Trimming took 5 bases from V and 4 from J; bases not matched to a gene: 4. The germline gives CDR1 MNHNY, CDR2 SVGAGI (reference sequence). CDR3 length equals 16 residues. The CDR3 protein is CASSGTSGSTYNEQFF. CDR3 coding DNA: TGTGCCAGCAGTGGGACTAGCGGGAGTACATACAATGAGCAGTTCTTC.